Each of the 12 T cell receptor beta chains below was sequenced from the same sample in a study of blood T cell repertoires in COVID-19. Clones were read by immunoSEQ multiplex PCR, and TCRdb kept only the in-frame ones, dropping some. The sample lists some 250,000 clones, about 79% seen once, with more than 9.5% in the top ten. Sample: peripheral blood. Receptors originate from an elderly woman with acute or convalescent COVID-19.

The gene calls are TRBV7-9 and TRBJ2-1, with 9 bases aligning to TRBD1. CDR3 length equals 15 residues. V shed 4 bases and J 7 bases; nucleotides not matched to a gene: 8. Per germline, CDR1 SEHNR and CDR2 FQNEAQ (reference sequence). In DNA, the CDR3 is TGTGCCAGCAGCTCCCCGGACAGGGGAGTAAATGAGCAGTTCTTC. Amino acids: CASSSPDRGVNEQFF.

The genes are TRBV6-5 and TRBJ2-5; the match to TRBD1 covers 7 bases. The CDR3 sequence is 15 residues long. V lost 3 bases, J lost 4 bases, and 8 bases stayed unmatched. From germline, CDR1 is MNHEY and CDR2 SVGAGI. The CDR3 nucleotides are TGTGCCAGCAGTTATCGCGCCCCAGGGGGAGAGACCCAGTACTTC. Encoded protein: CASSYRAPGGETQYF.

The chain is built from TRBV28 and TRBJ1-5; 9 bases match TRBD1. Germline V lookup: CDR1 MDHEN, CDR2 SYDVKM. The length of the CDR3 is 16 residues. After removal of 2 bases from V and 6 bases from J, the junction contained 8 bases not matched to a gene. Written as DNA, the CDR3 is TGTGCCAGCAGTTTACCCACAGGGGGCGCGGGTCAGCCCCAGCATTTT. This gives the protein CASSLPTGGAGQPQHF.

The CDR3: CASSLLPGQYF. CDR3 in DNA: TGTGCCAGCAGCCTCCTCCCGGGGCAGTACTTC. The chain is built from TRBV5-8 and TRBJ2-7; D gene ambiguous. The CDR3 is 11 residues long. The V gene's germline CDR1 is SGHTS and CDR2 YDEGEE. With 4 bases removed from V and 9 bases from J, the gap between germline ends came to 11 bases.

This chain links TRBV2 with TRBJ1-5; 10 bases agree with TRBD1. CDR1 and CDR2 from the germline V gene are SNHLY and FYNNEI. V lost 4 bases, J lost 2 bases, and 2 bases stayed unmatched. The CDR3 contains 15 residues. This CDR3 reads CASSAGTGGNQPQHF. The CDR3 DNA reads as TGTGCCAGCAGTGCCGGGACAGGGGGCAATCAGCCCCAGCATTTT.

The V call is TRBV14, the J call TRBJ2-7; no clear D. Trimming removed 2 bases from V and 5 bases from J, with 4 bases in between. The CDR3 consists of 11 residues. Germline assignment: CDR1 SGHDN and CDR2 FVKESK. CDR3 loop: CASSQRDEQYF. The CDR3 nucleotides read TGTGCCAGCAGCCAACGCGACGAGCAGTACTTC.

The chain is built from TRBV5-4 and TRBJ2-1; TRBD2 aligns across 13 bases. This CDR3 contains 19 residues. Germline assignment: CDR1 SGHNT and CDR2 YYREEE (reference sequence). With 5 bases clipped from V and 2 bases from J, the junction kept 13 bases outside the gene matches. As DNA, the CDR3 is TGTGCCAGCAGTTCCCGACTAGCGGGGGGCCCTTCCCCCTACAATGAGCAGTTCTTC. Protein product: CASSSRLAGGPSPYNEQFF.

This rearrangement joins TRBV6-4 to TRBJ2-7; the D gene is possibly TRBD1 (5 bases). V was pared by 5 bases and J by 4 bases, with 12 bases between. This CDR3 is built from 13 residues. Germline V gene lookup returns CDR1 MRHNA and CDR2 SNTAGT. The CDR3: CASSKEQGYEQYF. The CDR3 DNA reads TGTGCCAGCAGTAAAGAGCAGGGTTACGAGCAGTACTTC.

This chain uses TRBV5-1 with TRBJ2-5; the D gene is possibly TRBD2 (6 bases). V shed 3 bases and J shed 5 bases, with 17 bases lying between them. This CDR3 contains 15 residues. Germline CDR1 reads SGHRS; CDR2 reads YFSETQ. CDR3 DNA sequence: TGCGCCAGCAGCTCGGGACTGAGCGGTGGGGAGACCCAGTACTTC. This sequence encodes CASSSGLSGGETQYF.

The J gene is TRBJ2-5, the V gene TRBV29-1; 9 bases are a match to TRBD1. From germline, CDR1 is SQVTM and CDR2 ANQGSEA. Unmatched junction bases numbered 4, after V lost 2 bases and J lost 3 bases. CDR3 size: 14 residues. CDR3 sequence reads: CSVERTGGEETQYF. CDR3 nucleotide sequence: TGCAGCGTTGAACGAACAGGGGGCGAAGAGACCCAGTACTTC. Together with reference TRBV29-1 and TRBJ2-5, the CDR3 gives the full variable domain: SAVISQKPSRDICQRGTSLTIQCQVDSQVTMMFWYRQQPGQSLTLIATANQGSEATYESGFVIDKFPISRPNLTFSTLTVSNMSPEDSSIYLCSVERTGGEETQYFGPGTRLLVL.

The chain has TRBV5-1 and TRBJ1-2; D remains unclear. CDR1 is SGHRS and CDR2 is YFSETQ in the germline V gene. The CDR3 extends over 13 amino acids. V was trimmed by 0 bases and J by 8 bases, leaving 11 bases between them. The CDR3 loop is CASSLVGEGGYTF. The CDR3 coding sequence is TGCGCCAGCAGCTTGGTTGGGGAGGGCGGCTACACCTTC. The full variable domain, rest sourced from reference TRBV5-1 and TRBJ1-2, is KAGVTQTPRYLIKTRGQQVTLSCSPISGHRSVSWYQQTPGQGLQFLFEYFSETQRNKGNFPGRFSGRQFSNSRSEMNVSTLELGDSALYLCASSLVGEGGYTFGSGTRLTVV.

This rearrangement joins TRBV5-5 to TRBJ2-7; TRBD2 matches 7 bases. Trimming removed 1 base from V and 3 bases from J; junction bases left unmatched: 4. The V gene's germline CDR1 is SGHKS and CDR2 YYEKEE (reference sequence). The CDR3 is 14 residues long. The CDR3 sequence: CASSLSREGYEQYF. CDR3 DNA sequence: TGTGCCAGCAGCTTGAGCAGGGAGGGCTACGAGCAGTACTTC.